The 10 T cell receptor beta chains below were found in one sample sequenced in a study of cytomegalovirus exposure and HLA in healthy donors. PCR employed 60 Vbeta and 13 Jbeta primers. Some clones are missing from TCRdb's copy, which holds only in-frame ones; the method was immunoSEQ multiplex PCR. The sample lists fewer than 110,000 clones, 82% occurring once. The sequenced sample consisted of PBMCs. The receptors were sampled from a man in his thirties or forties in good health and CMV-seropositive.

The chain is built from TRBV6-4 and TRBJ2-7, with 7 bases matching TRBD2. The J segment lost 0 bases and the V segment lost 6 bases, leaving 11 bases of the junction unmatched. Germline V gives CDR1 MRHNA, CDR2 SNTAGT. The CDR3 loop spans 16 amino acids. In DNA, the CDR3 is TGTGCCAGCAGCCCATTAAGAGCGGGGTACTCCTACGAGCAGTACTTC. Amino acids: CASSPLRAGYSYEQYF.

This chain links TRBV5-1 with TRBJ2-7; the match to TRBD1 covers 7 bases. This CDR3 contains 13 residues. Germline CDR1 SGHRS, CDR2 YFSETQ. The V and J ends lost 9 bases and 1 base, in that order; junction bases with no gene match: 7. The CDR3 region has the DNA TGCGCCACTTTGGGGACAGAGTCCTACGAGCAGTACTTC. Translation gives CATLGTESYEQYF.

This chain connects TRBV19 to TRBJ1-5, with 10 bases aligning to TRBD1. This CDR3 contains 19 residues. Germline V gene sequence: CDR1 LNHDA, CDR2 SQIVND (reference sequence). The V segment lost 0 bases and the J segment 3 bases; nucleotides outside the gene matches: 11. The CDR3 loop is CASSIDQKGQGPSNQPQHF. The CDR3, as DNA: TGTGCCAGTAGTATAGATCAAAAGGGACAGGGGCCCTCCAATCAGCCCCAGCATTTT.

The CDR3 region has the DNA TGTGCCAGCAGCTCGGGAAGTAGCGGGGGTTCCCTACTCCGCGAGCAGTACTTC. Its protein product is CASSSGSSGGSLLREQYF. The rearrangement uses TRBV7-9 and TRBJ2-7, with 9 bases fitting TRBD2. J was trimmed by 6 bases and V by 4 bases; bases with no gene match: 19. This CDR3 comprises 18 residues. Germline V lookup: CDR1 SEHNR, CDR2 FQNEAQ (reference sequence).

The chain links TRBV19 to TRBJ2-5; D perhaps matches TRBD2 (5 bases). This CDR3 contains 14 residues. Trimming pared 3 bases from V and 4 bases from J, leaving 12 bases between. Germline CDR1 and CDR2: LNHDA and SQIVND (reference sequence). CDR3 sequence: CASSINGVGETQYF. CDR3 nucleotides: TGTGCCAGTAGTATTAACGGGGTCGGAGAGACCCAGTACTTC.

J is TRBJ2-3 and V is TRBV9; D might be TRBD2 (5 bases). Trimming took off 4 bases at V and 2 bases at J, with 20 bases between the two ends. This CDR3 has 17 residues. Germline V lookup: CDR1 SGDLS, CDR2 YYNGEE. The CDR3 sequence is CASSRTVSSGNTDTQYF. In nucleotides, the CDR3 is TGTGCCAGCAGCCGAACCGTCTCGTCGGGAAACACAGATACGCAGTATTTT.

This chain uses TRBV11-3 with TRBJ1-1, with D possibly being TRBD1 (6 bases). This CDR3 is 15 amino acids long. V lost 5 bases and J 4 bases, leaving 17 bases between the germline ends. CDR1 and CDR2 from the germline V gene are SGHNT and YENEEA. CDR3 loop: CASSPRTGSGTEAFF. The CDR3 DNA is TGTGCCAGCAGCCCGCGCACAGGGTCGGGCACTGAAGCTTTCTTT.

The V gene is TRBV15, the J gene TRBJ1-5; 9 nucleotides agree with TRBD1. The germline gives CDR1 LNHNV, CDR2 YYDKDF (reference sequence). V dropped 4 bases and J dropped 7; count of bases not matched to a gene: 5. This CDR3 is built from 14 residues. The CDR3 sequence is CATSKTGGRQPQHF. CDR3 coding DNA: TGTGCCACCAGCAAGACAGGGGGTCGACAGCCCCAGCATTTT.

CDR3: CASSSRLAYYNEQFF. In DNA, the CDR3 is TGTGCCAGCAGTTCCCGACTAGCTTACTACAATGAGCAGTTCTTC. The chain uses TRBV5-6 and TRBJ2-1; the match to TRBD2 covers 7 bases. The CDR3 runs to 15 residues. The J segment lost 3 bases and the V segment lost 5 bases, leaving 8 bases of the junction unmatched. Germline CDR1 SGHDT, CDR2 YYEEEE.

The rearrangement joins TRBV7-9 to TRBJ2-7, with 8 positions matching TRBD1. The germline V gene encodes CDR1 SEHNR and CDR2 FQNEAQ (reference sequence). J was trimmed by 6 bases and V by 5 bases; bases with no gene match: 6. This CDR3 spans 13 amino acids. CDR3 sequence reads: CASSERTGIEQYF. CDR3 coding DNA: TGTGCCAGCAGCGAAAGGACAGGGATCGAGCAGTACTTC.